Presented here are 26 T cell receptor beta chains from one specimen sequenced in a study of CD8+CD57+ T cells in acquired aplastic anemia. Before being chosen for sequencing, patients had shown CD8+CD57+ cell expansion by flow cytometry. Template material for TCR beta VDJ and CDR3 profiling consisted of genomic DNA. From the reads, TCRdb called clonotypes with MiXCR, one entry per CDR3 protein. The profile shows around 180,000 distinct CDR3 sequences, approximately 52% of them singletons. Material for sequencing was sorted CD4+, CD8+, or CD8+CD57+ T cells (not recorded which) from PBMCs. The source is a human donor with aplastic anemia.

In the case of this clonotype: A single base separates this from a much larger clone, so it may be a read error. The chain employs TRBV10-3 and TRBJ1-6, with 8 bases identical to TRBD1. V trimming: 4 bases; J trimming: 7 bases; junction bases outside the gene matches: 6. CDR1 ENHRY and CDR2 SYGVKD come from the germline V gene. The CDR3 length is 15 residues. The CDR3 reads CAISGPGTGNSPLHF. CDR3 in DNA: TGTGCCATCAGTGGACCCGGGACAGGCAATTCACCCCTCCACTTT.

The CDR3: CSASQGPINQPQHF. The CDR3 nucleotides are TGCAGTGCCTCCCAGGGACCCATAAATCAGCCCCAGCATTTT. This rearrangement joins TRBV20-1 to TRBJ1-5, with a weak D call TRBD1 (5 bases). This CDR3 contains 14 residues. V gave up 6 bases and J gave up 4 bases, with 16 bases separating them. The germline gives CDR1 DFQATT, CDR2 SNEGSKA (reference sequence).

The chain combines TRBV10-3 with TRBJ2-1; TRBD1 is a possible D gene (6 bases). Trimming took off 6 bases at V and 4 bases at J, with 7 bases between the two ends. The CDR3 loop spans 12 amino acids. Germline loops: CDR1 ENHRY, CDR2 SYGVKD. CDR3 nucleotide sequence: TGTGCCATCAGCGGGACATACAATGAGCAGTTCTTC. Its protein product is CAISGTYNEQFF.

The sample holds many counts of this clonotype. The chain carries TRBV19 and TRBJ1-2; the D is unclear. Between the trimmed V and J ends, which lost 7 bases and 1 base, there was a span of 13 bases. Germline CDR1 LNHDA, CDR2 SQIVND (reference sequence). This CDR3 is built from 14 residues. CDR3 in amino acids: CASTLGGFNYGYTF. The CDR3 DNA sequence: TGTGCCAGTACCCTAGGAGGGTTTAACTATGGCTACACCTTC.

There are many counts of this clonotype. In DNA form, the CDR3 reads TGTGCCAGCAGTTACCTTCCGGGGATGGCAGAGGAAAAACTGTTTTTT. It translates to CASSYLPGMAEEKLFF. V gene TRBV6-2 or TRBV6-3 combines with J gene TRBJ1-4; no clear D. The CDR3 runs to 16 residues. CDR1 is MNHEY and CDR2 is SVGEGT in the germline V gene. Trimming removed 2 bases at V and 8 bases at J, with 18 bases between.

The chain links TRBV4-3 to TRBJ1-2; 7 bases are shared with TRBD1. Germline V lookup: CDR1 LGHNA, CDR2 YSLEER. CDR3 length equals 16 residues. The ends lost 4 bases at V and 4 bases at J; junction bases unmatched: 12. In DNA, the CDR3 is TGCGCCAGCAGCCCCGACGGACAGGCCCGCGGCTATGGCTACACCTTC. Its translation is CASSPDGQARGYGYTF.

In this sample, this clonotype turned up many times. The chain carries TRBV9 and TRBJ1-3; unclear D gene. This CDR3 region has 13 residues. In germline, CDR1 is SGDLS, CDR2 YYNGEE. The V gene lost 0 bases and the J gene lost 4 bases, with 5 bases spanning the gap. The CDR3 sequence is CASSVDIGNTIYF. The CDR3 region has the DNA TGTGCCAGCAGCGTAGATATCGGAAACACCATATATTTT.

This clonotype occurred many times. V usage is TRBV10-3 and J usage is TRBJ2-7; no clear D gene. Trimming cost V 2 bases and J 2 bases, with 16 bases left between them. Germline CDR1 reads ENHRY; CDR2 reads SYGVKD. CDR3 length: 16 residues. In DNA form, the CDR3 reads TGTGCCATCAGTGAGCAATCCAGGTTGAGGCCCTACGAGCAGTACTTC. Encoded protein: CAISEQSRLRPYEQYF.

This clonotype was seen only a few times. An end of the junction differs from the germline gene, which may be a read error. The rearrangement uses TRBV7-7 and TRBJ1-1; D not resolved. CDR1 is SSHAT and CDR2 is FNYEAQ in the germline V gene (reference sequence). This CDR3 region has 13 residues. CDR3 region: CASSLDLGTEAFF. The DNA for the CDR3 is TGTGCTAGCAGCTTGGACCTGGGCACTGAAGCTTTCTTT.

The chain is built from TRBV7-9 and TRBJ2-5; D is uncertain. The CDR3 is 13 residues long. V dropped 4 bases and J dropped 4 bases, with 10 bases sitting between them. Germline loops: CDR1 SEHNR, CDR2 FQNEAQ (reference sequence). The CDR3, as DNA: TGTGCCAGCAGCTCTACCTATGGAGAGACCCAGTACTTC. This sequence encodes CASSSTYGETQYF.

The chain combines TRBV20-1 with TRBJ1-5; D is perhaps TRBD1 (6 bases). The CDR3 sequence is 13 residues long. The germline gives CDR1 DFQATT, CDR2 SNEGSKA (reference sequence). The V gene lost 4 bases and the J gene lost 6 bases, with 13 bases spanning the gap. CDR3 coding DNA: TGCAGTGCTAAGACCGGGACAACTCAGCCCCAGCATTTT. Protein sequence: CSAKTGTTQPQHF.

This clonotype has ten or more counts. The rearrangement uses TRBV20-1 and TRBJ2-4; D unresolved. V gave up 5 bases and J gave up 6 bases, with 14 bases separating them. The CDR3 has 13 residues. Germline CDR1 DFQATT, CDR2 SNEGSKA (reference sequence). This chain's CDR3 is CSASPLAGNIQYF. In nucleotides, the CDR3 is TGCAGTGCTTCCCCCCTTGCTGGAAACATTCAGTACTTC.

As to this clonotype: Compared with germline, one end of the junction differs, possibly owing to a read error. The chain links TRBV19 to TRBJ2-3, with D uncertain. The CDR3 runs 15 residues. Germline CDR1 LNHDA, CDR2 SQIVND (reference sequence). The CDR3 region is CASRIGTVSTDTQYF. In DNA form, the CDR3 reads TGTGCCAGTAGGATAGGTACAGTGAGCACAGATACGCAGTATTTT.

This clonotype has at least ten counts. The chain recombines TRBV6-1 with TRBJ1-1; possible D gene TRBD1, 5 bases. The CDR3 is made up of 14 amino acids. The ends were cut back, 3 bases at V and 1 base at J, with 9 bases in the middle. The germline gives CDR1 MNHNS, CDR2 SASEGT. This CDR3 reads CASSDPTANTEAFF. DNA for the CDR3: TGTGCCAGCAGTGACCCGACAGCGAACACTGAAGCTTTCTTT.

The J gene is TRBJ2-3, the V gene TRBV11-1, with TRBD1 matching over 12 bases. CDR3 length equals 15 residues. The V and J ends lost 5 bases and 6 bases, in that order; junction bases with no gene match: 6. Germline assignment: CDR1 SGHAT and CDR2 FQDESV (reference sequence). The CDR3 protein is CASSTGTGGSDTQYF. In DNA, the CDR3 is TGTGCCAGCAGCACCGGGACAGGGGGCTCGGATACGCAGTATTTT.

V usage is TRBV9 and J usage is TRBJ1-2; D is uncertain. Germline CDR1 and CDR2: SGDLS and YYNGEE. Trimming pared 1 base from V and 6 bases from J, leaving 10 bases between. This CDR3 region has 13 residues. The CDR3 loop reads CASSVSRLDGYTF. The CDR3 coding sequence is TGTGCCAGCAGCGTAAGTCGGCTAGATGGCTACACCTTC. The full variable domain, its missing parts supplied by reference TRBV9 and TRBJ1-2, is DSGVTQTPKHLITATGQRVTLRCSPRSGDLSVYWYQQSLDQGLQFLIQYYNGEERAKGNILERFSAQQFPDLHSELNLSSLELGDSALYFCASSVSRLDGYTFGSGTRLTVV.

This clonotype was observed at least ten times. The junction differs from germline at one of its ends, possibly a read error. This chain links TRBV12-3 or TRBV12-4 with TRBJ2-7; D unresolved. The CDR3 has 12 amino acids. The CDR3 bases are TGTGCAAGCAGAGCAGGCCCGGGCGAGCAGTACTTC. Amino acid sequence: CASRAGPGEQYF.

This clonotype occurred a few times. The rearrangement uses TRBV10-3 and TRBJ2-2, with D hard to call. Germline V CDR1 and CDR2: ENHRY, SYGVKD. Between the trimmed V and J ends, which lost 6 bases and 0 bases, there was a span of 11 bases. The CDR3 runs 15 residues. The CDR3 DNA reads TGTGCCATCAGCGGCGCCACAACGAACACCGGGGAGCTGTTTTTT. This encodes CAISGATTNTGELFF.

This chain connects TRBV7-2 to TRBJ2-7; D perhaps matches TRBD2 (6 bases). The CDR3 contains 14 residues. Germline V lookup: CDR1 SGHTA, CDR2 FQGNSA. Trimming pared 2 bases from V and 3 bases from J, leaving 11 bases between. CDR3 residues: CASSLHSGGYEQYF. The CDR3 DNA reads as TGTGCCAGCAGCTTACATAGCGGAGGCTACGAGCAGTACTTC.

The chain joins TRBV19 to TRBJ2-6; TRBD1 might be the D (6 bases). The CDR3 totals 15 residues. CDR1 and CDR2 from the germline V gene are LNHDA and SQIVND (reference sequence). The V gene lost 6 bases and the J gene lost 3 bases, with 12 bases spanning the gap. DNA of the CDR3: TGTGCCAGTAGCATCGACAGGCATGGGGCCAACGTCCTGACTTTC. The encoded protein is CASSIDRHGANVLTF.

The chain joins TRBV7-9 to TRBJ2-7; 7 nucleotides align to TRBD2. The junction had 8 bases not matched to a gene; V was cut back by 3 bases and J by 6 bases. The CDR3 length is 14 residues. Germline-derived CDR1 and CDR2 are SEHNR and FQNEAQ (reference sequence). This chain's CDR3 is CASSLIREGAEQYF. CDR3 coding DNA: TGTGCCAGCAGCTTGATAAGGGAGGGTGCCGAGCAGTACTTC.

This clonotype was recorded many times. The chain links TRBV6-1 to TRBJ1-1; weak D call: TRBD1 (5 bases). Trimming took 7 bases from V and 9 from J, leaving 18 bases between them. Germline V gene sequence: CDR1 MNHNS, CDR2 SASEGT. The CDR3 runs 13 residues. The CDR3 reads CASNLWGNSKAFF. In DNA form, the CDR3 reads TGTGCCAGCAACCTGTGGGGGAACAGTAAAGCTTTCTTT.

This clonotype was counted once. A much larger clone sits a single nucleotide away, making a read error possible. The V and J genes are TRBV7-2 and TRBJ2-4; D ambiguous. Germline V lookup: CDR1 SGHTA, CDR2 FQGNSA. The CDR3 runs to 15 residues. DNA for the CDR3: TGTGCCAGCAGCTCCCCCGGGCCAGCCAAAAACATTCGGTACTTC. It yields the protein CASSSPGPAKNIRYF.

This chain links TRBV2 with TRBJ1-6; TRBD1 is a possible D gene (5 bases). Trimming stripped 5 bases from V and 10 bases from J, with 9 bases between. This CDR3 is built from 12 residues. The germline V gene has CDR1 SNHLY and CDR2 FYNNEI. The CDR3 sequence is CASSHRDSPLHF. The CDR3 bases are TGTGCCAGCAGTCACCGGGACTCACCCCTCCACTTT.

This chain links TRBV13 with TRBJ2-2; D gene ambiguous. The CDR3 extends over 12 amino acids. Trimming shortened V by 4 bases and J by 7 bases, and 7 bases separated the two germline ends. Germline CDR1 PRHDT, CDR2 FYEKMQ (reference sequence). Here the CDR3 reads CASSSLFGELFF. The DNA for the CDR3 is TGTGCCAGCAGCTCCTTGTTCGGGGAGCTGTTTTTT.

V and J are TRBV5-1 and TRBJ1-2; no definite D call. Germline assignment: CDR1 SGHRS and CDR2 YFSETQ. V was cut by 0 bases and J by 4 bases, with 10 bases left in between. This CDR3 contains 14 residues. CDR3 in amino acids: CASSLEQRTYGYTF. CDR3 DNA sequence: TGCGCCAGCAGCTTGGAACAGAGAACCTATGGCTACACCTTC.